This record covers a single T cell receptor (beta chain). Profiling relied on immunoSEQ multiplex PCR, and the TCRdb table lists in-frame clones only, not all of them. The sample holds approximately 200,000 clones, 70% to 90% seen once. Trimming took 4 bases from V and 0 from J, leaving 13 bases between them. The CDR3 has 16 residues. CDR1 and CDR2 from the germline V gene are MNHEY and SMNVEV (reference sequence). This sample is part of a study of blood T cell repertoires in COVID-19. This chain uses TRBV27 with TRBJ2-1; tentatively, D is TRBD2 (5 bases). What was sequenced was peripheral blood. The sequence was collected from a man aged 60-69 years with acute or convalescent COVID-19. The DNA for the CDR3 is TGTGCCAGCAGTTCCCTCGGACTCAGCTCCTACAATGAGCAGTTCTTC. Its protein product is CASSSLGLSSYNEQFF.